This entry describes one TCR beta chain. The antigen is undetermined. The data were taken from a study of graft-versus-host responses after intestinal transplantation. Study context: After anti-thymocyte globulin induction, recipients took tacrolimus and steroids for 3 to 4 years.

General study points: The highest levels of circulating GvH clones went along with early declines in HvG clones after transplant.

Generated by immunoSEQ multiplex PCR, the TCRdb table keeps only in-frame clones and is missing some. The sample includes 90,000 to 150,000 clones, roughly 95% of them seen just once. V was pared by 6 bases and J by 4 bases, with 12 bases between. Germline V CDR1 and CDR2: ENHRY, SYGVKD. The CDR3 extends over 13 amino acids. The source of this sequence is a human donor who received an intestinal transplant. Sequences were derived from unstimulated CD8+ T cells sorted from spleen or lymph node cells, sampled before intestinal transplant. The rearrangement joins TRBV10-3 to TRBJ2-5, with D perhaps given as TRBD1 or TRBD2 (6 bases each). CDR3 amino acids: CAISDGGGETQYF. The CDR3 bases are TGTGCCATCAGCGACGGAGGGGGAGAGACCCAGTACTTC.